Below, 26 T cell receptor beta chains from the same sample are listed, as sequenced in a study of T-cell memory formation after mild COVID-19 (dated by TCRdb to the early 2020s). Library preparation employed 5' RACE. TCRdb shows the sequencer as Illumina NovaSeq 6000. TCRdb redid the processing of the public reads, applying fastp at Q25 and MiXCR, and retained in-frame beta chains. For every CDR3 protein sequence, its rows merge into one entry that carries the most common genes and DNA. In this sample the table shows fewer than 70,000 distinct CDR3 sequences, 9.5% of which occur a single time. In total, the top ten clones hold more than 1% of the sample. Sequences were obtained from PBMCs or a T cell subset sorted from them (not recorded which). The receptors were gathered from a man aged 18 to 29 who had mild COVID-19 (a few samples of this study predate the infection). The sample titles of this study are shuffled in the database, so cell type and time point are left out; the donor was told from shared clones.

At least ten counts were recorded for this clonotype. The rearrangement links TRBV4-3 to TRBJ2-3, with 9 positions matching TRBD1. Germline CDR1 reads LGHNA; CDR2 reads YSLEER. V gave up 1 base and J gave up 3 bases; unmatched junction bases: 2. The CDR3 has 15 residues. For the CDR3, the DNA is TGCGCCAGCAGCCAAGGAGGACAGGGGACAGATACGCAGTATTTT. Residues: CASSQGGQGTDTQYF.

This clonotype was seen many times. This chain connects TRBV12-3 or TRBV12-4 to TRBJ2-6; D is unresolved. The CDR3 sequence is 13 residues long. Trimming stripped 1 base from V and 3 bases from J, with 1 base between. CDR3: CASSLGGANVLTF. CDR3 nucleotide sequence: TGTGCCAGCAGTTTAGGTGGGGCCAACGTCCTGACTTTC.

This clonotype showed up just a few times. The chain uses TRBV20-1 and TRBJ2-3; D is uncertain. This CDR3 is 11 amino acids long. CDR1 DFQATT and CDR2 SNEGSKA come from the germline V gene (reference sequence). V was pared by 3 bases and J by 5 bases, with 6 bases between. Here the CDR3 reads CSARGIDTQYF. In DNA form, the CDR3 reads TGCAGTGCTAGGGGAATAGATACGCAGTATTTT.

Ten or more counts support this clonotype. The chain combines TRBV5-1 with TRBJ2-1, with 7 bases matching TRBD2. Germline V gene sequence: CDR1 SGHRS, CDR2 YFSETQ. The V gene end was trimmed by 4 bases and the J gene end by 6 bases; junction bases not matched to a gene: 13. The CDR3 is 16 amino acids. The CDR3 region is CASSPQGGSWSNEQFF. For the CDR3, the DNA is TGCGCCAGCAGCCCCCAGGGAGGGTCGTGGAGCAATGAGCAGTTCTTC.

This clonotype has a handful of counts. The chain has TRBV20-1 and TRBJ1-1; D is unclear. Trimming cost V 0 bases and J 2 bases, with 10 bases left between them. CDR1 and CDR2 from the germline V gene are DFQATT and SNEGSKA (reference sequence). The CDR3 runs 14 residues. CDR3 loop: CSARDAYHNTEAFF. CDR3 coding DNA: TGCAGTGCTAGAGACGCTTACCATAACACTGAAGCTTTCTTT.

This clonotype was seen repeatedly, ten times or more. The chain's CDR3 is CASSSGTSGGDTQYF. The CDR3 nucleotides are TGCGCCAGCAGCTCGGGGACTAGCGGGGGGGATACGCAGTATTTT. V is TRBV5-1 and J is TRBJ2-3; the match to TRBD2 covers 15 bases. The germline gives CDR1 SGHRS, CDR2 YFSETQ. J gave up 6 bases and V 3 bases, and 2 bases lay outside the gene matches. This CDR3 is 15 amino acids long.

Written as DNA, the CDR3 is TGTGCCAGCAGCCAAGATTCCGGGTCTCCACCCCTCCACTTT. It codes for CASSQDSGSPPLHF. V is TRBV4-2 and J is TRBJ1-6; D remains ambiguous. The V gene lost 0 bases and the J gene lost 11 bases, with 11 bases spanning the gap. Germline V gene sequence: CDR1 LGHNA, CDR2 YNFKEQ. CDR3 length equals 14 residues.

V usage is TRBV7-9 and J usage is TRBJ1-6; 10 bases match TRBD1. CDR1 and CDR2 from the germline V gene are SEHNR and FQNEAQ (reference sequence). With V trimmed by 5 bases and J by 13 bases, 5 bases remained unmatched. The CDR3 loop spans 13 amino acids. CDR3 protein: CASSQGQGDPLHF. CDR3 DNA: TGTGCCAGCAGCCAAGGACAGGGGGATCCCCTCCACTTT.

The CDR3 region is CASSLLGAETQYF. Here the CDR3 DNA reads TGCGCCAGCAGCTTGTTAGGGGCAGAGACCCAGTACTTC. The chain links TRBV5-1 to TRBJ2-5, with D possibly matching TRBD1 (5 bases). The V end was cut by 1 base, the J end by 4 bases, with 8 bases between. The CDR3 runs to 13 residues. In germline, CDR1 is SGHRS, CDR2 YFSETQ. Looking up the rest from reference TRBV5-1 and TRBJ2-5 gives the full variable domain: KAGVTQTPRYLIKTRGQQVTLSCSPISGHRSVSWYQQTPGQGLQFLFEYFSETQRNKGNFPGRFSGRQFSNSRSEMNVSTLELGDSALYLCASSLLGAETQYFGPGTRLLVL.

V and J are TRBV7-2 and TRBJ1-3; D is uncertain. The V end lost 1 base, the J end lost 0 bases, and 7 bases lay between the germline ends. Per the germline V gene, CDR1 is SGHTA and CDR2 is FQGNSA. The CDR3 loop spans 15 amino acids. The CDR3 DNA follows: TGTGCCAGCAGCTTAGGCGGGATCTCTGGAAACACCATATATTTT. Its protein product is CASSLGGISGNTIYF.

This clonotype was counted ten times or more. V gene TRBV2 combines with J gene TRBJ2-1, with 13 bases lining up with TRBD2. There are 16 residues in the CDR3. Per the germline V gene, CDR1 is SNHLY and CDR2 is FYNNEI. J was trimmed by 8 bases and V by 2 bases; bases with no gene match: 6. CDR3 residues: CASSESTSGGADEQFF. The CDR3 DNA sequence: TGTGCCAGCAGTGAATCTACTAGCGGGGGGGCGGATGAGCAGTTCTTC.

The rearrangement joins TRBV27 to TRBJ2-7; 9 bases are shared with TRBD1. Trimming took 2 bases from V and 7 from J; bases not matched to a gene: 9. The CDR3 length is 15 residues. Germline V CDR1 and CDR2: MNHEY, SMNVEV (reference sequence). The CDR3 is CASSLGGTGTGEQYF. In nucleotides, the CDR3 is TGTGCCAGCAGTTTAGGTGGGACAGGGACAGGGGAGCAGTACTTC.

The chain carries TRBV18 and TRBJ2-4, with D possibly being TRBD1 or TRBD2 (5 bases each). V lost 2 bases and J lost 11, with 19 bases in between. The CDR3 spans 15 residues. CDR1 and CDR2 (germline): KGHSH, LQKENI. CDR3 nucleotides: TGTGCCAGCTCACCAGGATGGGGGTCCTTGGAGGTTCAGTACTTC. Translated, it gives CASSPGWGSLEVQYF.

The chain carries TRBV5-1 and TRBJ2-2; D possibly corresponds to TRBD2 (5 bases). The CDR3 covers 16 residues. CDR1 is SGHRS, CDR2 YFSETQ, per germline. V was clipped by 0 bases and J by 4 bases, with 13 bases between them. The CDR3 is CASSLAVDGLTGELFF. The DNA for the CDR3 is TGCGCCAGCAGCTTGGCGGTGGATGGACTCACCGGGGAGCTGTTTTTT.

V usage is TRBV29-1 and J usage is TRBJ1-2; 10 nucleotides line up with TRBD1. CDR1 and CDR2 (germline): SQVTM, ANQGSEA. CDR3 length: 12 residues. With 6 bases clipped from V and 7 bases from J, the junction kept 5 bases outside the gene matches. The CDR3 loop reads CSVVDRGPGYTF. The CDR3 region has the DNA TGCAGCGTAGTCGACAGGGGGCCTGGCTACACCTTC.

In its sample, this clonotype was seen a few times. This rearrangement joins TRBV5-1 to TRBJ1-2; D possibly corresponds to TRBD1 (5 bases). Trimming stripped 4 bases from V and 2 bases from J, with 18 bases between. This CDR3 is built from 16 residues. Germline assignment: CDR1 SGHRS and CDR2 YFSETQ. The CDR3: CASSVTVGRANYGYTF. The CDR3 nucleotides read TGCGCCAGCAGCGTCACCGTGGGCAGGGCAAACTATGGCTACACCTTC.

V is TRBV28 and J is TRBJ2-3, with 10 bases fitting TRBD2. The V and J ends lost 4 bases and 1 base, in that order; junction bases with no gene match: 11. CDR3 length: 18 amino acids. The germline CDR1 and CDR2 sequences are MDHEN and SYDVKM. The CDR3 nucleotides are TGTGCCAGCAGTTATCCACCTAGCGGGGGCCTCGGCACAGATACGCAGTATTTT. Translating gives CASSYPPSGGLGTDTQYF.

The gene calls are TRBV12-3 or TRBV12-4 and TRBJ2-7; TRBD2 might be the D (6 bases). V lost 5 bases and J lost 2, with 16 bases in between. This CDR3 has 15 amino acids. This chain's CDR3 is CASSPLGTDTYEQYF. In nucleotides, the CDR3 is TGTGCCAGCAGTCCCCTCGGGACTGATACCTACGAGCAGTACTTC.

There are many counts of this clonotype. The CDR3 DNA is TGCGCCAGCAGCCAAGATTTGCGGGGCCAAGAGACCCAGTACTTC. Translated: CASSQDLRGQETQYF. This chain links TRBV4-3 with TRBJ2-5; a weak D match, TRBD2 (6 bases). Trimming stripped 0 bases from V and 1 base from J, with 9 bases between. The CDR3 extends over 15 amino acids. CDR1 is LGHNA, CDR2 YSLEER, per germline.

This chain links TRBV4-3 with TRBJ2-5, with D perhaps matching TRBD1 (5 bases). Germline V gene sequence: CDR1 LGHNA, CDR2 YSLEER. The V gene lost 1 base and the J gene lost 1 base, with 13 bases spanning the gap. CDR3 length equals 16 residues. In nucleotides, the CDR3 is TGCGCCAGCAGCCAAGGGGCAGGGTATCCCCAAGAGACCCAGTACTTC. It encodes CASSQGAGYPQETQYF.

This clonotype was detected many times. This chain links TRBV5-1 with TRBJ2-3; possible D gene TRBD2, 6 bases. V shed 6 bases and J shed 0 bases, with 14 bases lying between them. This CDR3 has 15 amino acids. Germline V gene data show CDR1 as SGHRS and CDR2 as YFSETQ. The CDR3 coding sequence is TGCGCCAGCACCGTCGGCGGGGCTAGCACAGATACGCAGTATTTT. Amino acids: CASTVGGASTDTQYF.

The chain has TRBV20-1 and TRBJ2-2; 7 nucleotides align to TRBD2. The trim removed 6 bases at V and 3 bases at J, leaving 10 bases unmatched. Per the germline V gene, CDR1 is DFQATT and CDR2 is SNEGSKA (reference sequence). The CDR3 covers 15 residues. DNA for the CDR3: TGCAGTGCCAGGCGAGAGCGGGGTTACACCGGGGAGCTGTTTTTT. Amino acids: CSARRERGYTGELFF.

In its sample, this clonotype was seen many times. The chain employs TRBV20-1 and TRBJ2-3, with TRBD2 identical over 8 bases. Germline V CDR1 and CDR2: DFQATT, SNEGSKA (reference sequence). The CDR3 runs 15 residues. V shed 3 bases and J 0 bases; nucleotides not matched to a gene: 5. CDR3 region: CSARDPGGSTDTQYF. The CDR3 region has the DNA TGCAGTGCTAGGGACCCGGGGGGGAGCACAGATACGCAGTATTTT.

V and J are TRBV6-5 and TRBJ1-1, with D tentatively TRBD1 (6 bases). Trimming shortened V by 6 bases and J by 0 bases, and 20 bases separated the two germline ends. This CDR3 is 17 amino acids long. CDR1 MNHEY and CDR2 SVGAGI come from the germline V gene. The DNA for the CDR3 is TGTGCCAGCAGACCCCCCGGGGGGGCGCGGATGAACACTGAAGCTTTCTTT. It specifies CASRPPGGARMNTEAFF.

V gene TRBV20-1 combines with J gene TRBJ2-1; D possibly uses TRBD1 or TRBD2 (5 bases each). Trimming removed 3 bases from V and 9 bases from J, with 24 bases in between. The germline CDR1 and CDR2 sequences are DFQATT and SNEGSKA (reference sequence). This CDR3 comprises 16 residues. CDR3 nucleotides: TGCAGTGCTAGGGACCCCCGGGTGGGGGATCGGGGTGAGCAGTTCTTC. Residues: CSARDPRVGDRGEQFF.

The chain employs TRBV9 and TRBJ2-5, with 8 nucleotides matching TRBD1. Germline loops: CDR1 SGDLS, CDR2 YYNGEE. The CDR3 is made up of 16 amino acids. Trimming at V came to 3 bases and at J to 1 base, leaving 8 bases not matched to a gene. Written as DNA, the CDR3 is TGTGCCAGCAGCGCCCACGGACAGGGATTCCAAGAGACCCAGTACTTC. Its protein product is CASSAHGQGFQETQYF.